Detailed here is one T cell receptor (beta chain). What it recognizes is unknown. The CDR3 consists of 15 residues. J lost 0 bases, V lost 3 bases, and 2 bases had no gene match. Every TCR beta cDNA library bore unique molecular identifiers. TCRdb used MiXCR to reprocess the PCR reads, holding one entry per CDR3 protein. Of approximately 570,000 distinct CDR3 sequences in the sample, about 40% were seen once. The data stem from a study of post-analysis software for immune sequencing data. Whole-study results and caveats: Multiple sclerosis patients showed significantly lower normalized Chao1 diversity than controls did. Compared with controls, patients had more of about 5 TRBV segments, including TRBV5-6, TRBV5-1 and TRBV20-1.

This receptor was taken from a girl aged 10 to 17 with multiple sclerosis. The chain recombines TRBV12-3 or TRBV12-4 with TRBJ2-7; 10 bases match TRBD2. Sample: blood. The CDR3 region is CASSFLAGVSYEQYF. CDR3 DNA sequence: TGTGCCAGCAGTTTCCTAGCGGGGGTCTCCTACGAGCAGTACTTC.